The clone carrying this T cell receptor beta chain has just one count. The entry originates in a study of blood T cell repertoires in COVID-19. Germline assignment: CDR1 MGHRA and CDR2 YSYEKL. The ends were cut back, 5 bases at V and 0 bases at J, with 17 bases in the middle. CDR3 length: 18 amino acids. This table comes from immunoSEQ multiplex PCR, and its TCRdb copy is limited to in-frame clones, with some not included. The table has 87,000 or so clones, 75% to 90% seen once. The source is a man older than 75 with acute or convalescent COVID-19. The sequencing sample was made of peripheral blood. The V gene is TRBV4-1, the J gene TRBJ2-6; possible D gene TRBD1, 5 bases. Written as DNA, the CDR3 is TGCGCCAGCAGCGCCTCAGGGAATCCCTACTCTGGGGCCAACGTCCTGACTTTC. Translating gives CASSASGNPYSGANVLTF.